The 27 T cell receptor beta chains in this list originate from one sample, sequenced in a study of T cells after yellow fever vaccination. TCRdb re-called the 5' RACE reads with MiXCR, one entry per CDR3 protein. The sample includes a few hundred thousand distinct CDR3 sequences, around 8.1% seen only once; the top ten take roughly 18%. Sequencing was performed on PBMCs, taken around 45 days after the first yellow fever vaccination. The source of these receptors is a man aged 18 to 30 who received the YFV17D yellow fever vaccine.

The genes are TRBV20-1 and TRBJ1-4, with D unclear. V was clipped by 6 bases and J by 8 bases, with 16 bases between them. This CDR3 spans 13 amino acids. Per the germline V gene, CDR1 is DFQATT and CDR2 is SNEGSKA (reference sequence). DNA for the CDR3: TGCAGTGCCCCCGGAGGCGGGCGAGAAAAACTGTTTTTT. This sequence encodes CSAPGGGREKLFF.

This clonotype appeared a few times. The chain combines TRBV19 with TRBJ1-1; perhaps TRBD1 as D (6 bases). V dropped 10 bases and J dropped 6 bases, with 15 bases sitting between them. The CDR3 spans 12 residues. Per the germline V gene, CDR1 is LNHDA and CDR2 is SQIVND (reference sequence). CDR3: CAIRGVGAEAFF. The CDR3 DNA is TGTGCCATCAGGGGAGTAGGCGCTGAAGCTTTCTTT. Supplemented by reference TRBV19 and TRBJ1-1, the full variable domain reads DGGITQSPKYLFRKEGQNVTLSCEQNLNHDAMYWYRQDPGQGLRLIYYSQIVNDFQKGDIAEGYSVSREKKESFPLTVTSAQKNPTAFYLCAIRGVGAEAFFGQGTRLTVV.

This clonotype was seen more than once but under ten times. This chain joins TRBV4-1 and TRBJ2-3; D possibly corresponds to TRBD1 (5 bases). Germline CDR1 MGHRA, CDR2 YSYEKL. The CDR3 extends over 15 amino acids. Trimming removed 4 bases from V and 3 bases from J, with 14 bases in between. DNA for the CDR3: TGCGCCAGCAGCCCTCACCAGGGATCGACAGATACGCAGTATTTT. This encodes CASSPHQGSTDTQYF.

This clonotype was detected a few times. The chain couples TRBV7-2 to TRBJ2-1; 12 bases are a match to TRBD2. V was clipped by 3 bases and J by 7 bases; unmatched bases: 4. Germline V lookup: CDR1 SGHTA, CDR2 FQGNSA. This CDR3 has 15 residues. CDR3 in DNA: TGTGCCAGCAGCTTTGGACTAGCGGGGAGGAATGAGCAGTTCTTC. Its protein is CASSFGLAGRNEQFF.

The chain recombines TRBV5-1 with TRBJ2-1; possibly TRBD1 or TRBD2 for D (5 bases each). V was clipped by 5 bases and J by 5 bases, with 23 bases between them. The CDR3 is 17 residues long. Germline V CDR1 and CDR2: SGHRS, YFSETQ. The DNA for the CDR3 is TGCGCCAGCAGGTTACACTCTCGGGACCTGAACGACAATGAGCAGTTCTTC. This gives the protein CASRLHSRDLNDNEQFF.

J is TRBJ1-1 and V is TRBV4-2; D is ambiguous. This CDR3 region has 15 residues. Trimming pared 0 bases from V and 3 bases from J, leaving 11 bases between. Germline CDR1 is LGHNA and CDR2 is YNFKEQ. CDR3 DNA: TGTGCCAGCAGCCAAGATCATGGGGATTACACTGAAGCTTTCTTT. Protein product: CASSQDHGDYTEAFF.

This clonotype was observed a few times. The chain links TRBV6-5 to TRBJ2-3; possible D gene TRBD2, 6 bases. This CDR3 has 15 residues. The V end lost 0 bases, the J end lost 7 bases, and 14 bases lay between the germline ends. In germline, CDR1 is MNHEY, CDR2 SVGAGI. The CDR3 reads CASSYSRPRDYTQYF. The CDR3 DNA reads TGTGCCAGCAGTTACTCGAGACCGAGGGACTATACGCAGTATTTT.

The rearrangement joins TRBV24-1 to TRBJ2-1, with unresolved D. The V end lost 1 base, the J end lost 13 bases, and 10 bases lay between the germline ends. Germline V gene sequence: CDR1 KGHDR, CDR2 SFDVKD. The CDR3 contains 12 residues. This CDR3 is CATSDFAGSQFF. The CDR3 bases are TGTGCCACCAGTGATTTCGCAGGAAGCCAGTTCTTC.

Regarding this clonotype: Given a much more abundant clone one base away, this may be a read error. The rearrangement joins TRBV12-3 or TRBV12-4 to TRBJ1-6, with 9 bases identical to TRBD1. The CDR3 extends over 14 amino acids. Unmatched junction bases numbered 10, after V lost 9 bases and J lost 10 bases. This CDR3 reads CARSPDRGNSPLHF. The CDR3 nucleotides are TGTGCCAGAAGTCCGGACAGGGGAAACTCACCCCTCCACTTT.

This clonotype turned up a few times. CDR3: CASSPGERGGNEQFF. CDR3 bases: TGCGCCAGCAGCCCGGGGGAGCGGGGGGGCAATGAGCAGTTCTTC. The rearrangement uses TRBV4-1 and TRBJ2-1; 10 bases line up with TRBD2. The CDR3 has 15 amino acids. V was pared by 4 bases and J by 6 bases, with 6 bases of the junction left unmatched. The germline CDR1 and CDR2 sequences are MGHRA and YSYEKL.

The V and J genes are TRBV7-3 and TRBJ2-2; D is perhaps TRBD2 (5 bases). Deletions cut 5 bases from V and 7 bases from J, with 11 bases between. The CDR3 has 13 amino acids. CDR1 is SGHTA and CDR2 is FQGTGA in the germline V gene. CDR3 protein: CASSLTSFGELFF. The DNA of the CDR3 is TGTGCCAGCAGCCTTACTAGTTTCGGGGAGCTGTTTTTT.

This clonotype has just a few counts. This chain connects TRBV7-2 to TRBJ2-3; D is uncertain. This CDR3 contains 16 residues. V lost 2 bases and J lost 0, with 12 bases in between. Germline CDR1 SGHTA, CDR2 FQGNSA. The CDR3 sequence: CASSLSRAVSTDTQYF. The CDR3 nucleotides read TGTGCCAGCAGCTTAAGTCGGGCAGTAAGCACAGATACGCAGTATTTT.

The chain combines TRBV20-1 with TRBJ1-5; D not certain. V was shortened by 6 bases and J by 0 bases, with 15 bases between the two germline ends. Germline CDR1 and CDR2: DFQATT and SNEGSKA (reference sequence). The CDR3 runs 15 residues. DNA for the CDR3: TGCAGTGCCCAAGTCACAGTCGATAGCAATCAGCCCCAGCATTTT. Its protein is CSAQVTVDSNQPQHF.

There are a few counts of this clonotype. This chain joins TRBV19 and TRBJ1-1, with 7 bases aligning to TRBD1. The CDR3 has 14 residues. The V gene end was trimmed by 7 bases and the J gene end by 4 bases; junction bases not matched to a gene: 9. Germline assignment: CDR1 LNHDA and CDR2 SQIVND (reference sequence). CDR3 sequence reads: CASTPRQGGTEAFF. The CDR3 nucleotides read TGTGCCAGTACCCCGAGACAGGGTGGCACTGAAGCTTTCTTT.

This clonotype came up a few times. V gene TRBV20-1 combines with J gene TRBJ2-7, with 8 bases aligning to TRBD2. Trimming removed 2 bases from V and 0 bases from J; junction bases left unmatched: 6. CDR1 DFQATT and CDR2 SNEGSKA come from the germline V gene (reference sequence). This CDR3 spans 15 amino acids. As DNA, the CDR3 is TGCAGTGCTAGACCTCTCAGCGGGAGCTCCTACGAGCAGTACTTC. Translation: CSARPLSGSSYEQYF.

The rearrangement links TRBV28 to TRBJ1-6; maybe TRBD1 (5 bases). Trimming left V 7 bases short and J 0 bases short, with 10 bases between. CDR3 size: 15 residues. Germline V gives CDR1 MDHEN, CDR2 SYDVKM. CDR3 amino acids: CASIKGSSYNSPLHF. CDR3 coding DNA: TGTGCCAGCATCAAGGGGAGCTCCTATAATTCACCCCTCCACTTT.

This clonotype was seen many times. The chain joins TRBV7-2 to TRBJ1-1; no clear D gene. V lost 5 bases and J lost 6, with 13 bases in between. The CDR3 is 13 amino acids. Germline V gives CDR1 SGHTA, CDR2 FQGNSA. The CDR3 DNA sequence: TGTGCCAGCAGCGTCTATTCTCGGGCTGAAGCTTTCTTT. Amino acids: CASSVYSRAEAFF.

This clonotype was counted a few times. CDR3 amino acids: CATRDRSSYEQYV. The CDR3 DNA reads TGTGCCACCCGAGACAGGAGCTCCTACGAGCAGTACGTC. The rearrangement joins TRBV28 to TRBJ2-7, with D tentatively TRBD1 (6 bases). The V end was cut by 10 bases, the J end by 0 bases, with 13 bases between. Germline V gives CDR1 MDHEN, CDR2 SYDVKM. This CDR3 has 13 residues.

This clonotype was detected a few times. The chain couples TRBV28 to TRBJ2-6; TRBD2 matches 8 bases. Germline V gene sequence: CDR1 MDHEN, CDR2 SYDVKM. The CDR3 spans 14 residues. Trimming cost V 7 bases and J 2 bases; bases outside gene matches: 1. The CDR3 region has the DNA TGTGCCAGCAACGGGGGGGCTGGGGCCAACGTCCTGACTTTC. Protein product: CASNGGAGANVLTF.

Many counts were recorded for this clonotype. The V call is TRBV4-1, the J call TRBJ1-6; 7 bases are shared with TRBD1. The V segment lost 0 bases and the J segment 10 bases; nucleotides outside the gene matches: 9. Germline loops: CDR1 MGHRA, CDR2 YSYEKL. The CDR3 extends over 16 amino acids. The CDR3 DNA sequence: TGCGCCAGCAGCCAAGATAAAGGGGGCGCTTTCTCACCCCTCCACTTT. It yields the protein CASSQDKGGAFSPLHF.

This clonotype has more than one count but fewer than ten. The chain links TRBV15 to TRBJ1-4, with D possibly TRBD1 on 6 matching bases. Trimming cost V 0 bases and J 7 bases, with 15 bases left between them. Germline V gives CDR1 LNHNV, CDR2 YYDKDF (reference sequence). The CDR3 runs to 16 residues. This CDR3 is CATSRDRGGEGEKLFF. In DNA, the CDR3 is TGTGCCACCAGCAGAGATCGTGGGGGCGAGGGTGAAAAACTGTTTTTT.

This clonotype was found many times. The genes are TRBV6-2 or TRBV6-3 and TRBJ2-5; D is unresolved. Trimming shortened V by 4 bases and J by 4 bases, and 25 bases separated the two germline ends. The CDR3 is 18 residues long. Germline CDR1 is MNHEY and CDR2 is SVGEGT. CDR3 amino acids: CASSLPAGRRAVGETQYF. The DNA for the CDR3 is TGTGCCAGCAGTTTACCGGCAGGAAGAAGGGCCGTTGGAGAGACCCAGTACTTC.

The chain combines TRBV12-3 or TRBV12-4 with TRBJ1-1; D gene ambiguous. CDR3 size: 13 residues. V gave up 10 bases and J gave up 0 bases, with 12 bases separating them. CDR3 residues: CATRRSMNTEAFF. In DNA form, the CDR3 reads TGTGCCACTCGCCGGAGTATGAACACTGAAGCTTTCTTT.

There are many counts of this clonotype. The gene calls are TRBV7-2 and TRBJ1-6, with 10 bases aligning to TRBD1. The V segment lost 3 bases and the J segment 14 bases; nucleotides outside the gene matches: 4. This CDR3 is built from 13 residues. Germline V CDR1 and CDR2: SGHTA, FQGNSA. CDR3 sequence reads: CASSFGTGETLHF. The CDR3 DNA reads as TGTGCCAGCAGCTTCGGGACAGGGGAAACCCTCCACTTT.

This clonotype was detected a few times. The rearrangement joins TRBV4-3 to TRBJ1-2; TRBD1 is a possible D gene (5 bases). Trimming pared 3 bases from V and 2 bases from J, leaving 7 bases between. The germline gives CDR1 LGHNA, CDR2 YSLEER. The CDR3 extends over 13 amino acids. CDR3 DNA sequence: TGCGCCAGCAGCCACCCAGGGAACTATGGCTACACCTTC. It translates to CASSHPGNYGYTF.

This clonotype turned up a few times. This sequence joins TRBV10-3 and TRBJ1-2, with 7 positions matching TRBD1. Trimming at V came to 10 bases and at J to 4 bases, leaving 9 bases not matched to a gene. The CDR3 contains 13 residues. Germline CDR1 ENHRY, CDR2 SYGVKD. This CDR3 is CATLDRHIYGYTF. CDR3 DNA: TGTGCCACCTTGGACAGGCATATCTATGGCTACACCTTC.

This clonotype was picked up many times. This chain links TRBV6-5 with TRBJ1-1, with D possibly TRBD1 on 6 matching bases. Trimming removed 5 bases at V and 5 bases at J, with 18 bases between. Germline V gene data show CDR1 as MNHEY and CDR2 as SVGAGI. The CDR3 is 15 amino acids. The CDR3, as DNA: TGTGCCAGCAGTCACGGGGTATGGGGGCGGACTGAAGCTTTCTTT. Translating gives CASSHGVWGRTEAFF.